The 10 T cell receptor beta chains in this list originate from one sample, sequenced in a study of blood T cell repertoires in COVID-19. Generated by immunoSEQ multiplex PCR, the TCRdb table keeps only in-frame clones and is missing some. The table lists about 200,000 clones, about 85% of them singletons. Specimen: peripheral blood. These receptors came from a man aged 60 to 69 with active or convalescent COVID-19.

CDR3 protein: CASSEWTGTDTQYF. Here the CDR3 DNA reads TGTGCCAGCAGTGAATGGACAGGCACAGATACGCAGTATTTT. The J gene is TRBJ2-3, the V gene TRBV25-1; a possible D gene is TRBD1 (6 bases). Deletions cut 1 base from V and 1 base from J, with 6 bases between. CDR3 length: 14 amino acids. Germline loops: CDR1 MGHDK, CDR2 SYGVNS.

This chain links TRBV6-1 with TRBJ1-5, with TRBD1 matching 9 bases. Trimming cost V 1 base and J 7 bases; bases outside gene matches: 5. Germline CDR1 and CDR2: MNHNS and SASEGT. CDR3 length: 15 residues. CDR3 region: CASSEEGTGGQPQHF. In nucleotides, the CDR3 is TGTGCCAGCAGTGAAGAAGGAACAGGGGGCCAGCCCCAGCATTTT.

The CDR3 nucleotides are TGTGCCAGCAGAGACAGGGATTCACCCCTCCACTTT. It translates to CASRDRDSPLHF. The chain is built from TRBV6-6 and TRBJ1-6; 7 positions agree with TRBD1. V lost 6 bases to trimming and J lost 8 bases; unmatched junction nucleotides: 1. The CDR3 is 12 residues long. The V gene's germline CDR1 is MNHNY and CDR2 SVGAGI (reference sequence).

The chain recombines TRBV21-1 with TRBJ2-2; the table's D call, TRBD2, was not checked against the DNA. TRBV21-1 corresponds to a pseudogene. The CDR3 spans 14 residues. The CDR3 DNA reads as TGTGCCAGTACGACTAGGGTGTCGACCGGGGAGCTGTTTTTT. Its translation is CASTTRVSTGELFF.

The chain carries TRBV7-2 and TRBJ2-5; TRBD2 matches at 10 bases. The V segment lost 5 bases and the J segment 4 bases; nucleotides outside the gene matches: 4. The CDR3 is 14 amino acids. The germline gives CDR1 SGHTA, CDR2 FQGNSA. The CDR3 protein is CASSHRTSGETQYF. The CDR3 nucleotides are TGTGCCAGCAGCCACCGGACTAGCGGAGAGACCCAGTACTTC.

The V call is TRBV6-4, the J call TRBJ1-2; 9 nucleotides agree with TRBD1. The germline V gene encodes CDR1 MRHNA and CDR2 SNTAGT. Trimming took 4 bases from V and 5 from J; bases not matched to a gene: 8. The CDR3 has 15 amino acids. This chain's CDR3 is CASSASGTGLYGYTF. For the CDR3, the DNA is TGTGCCAGCAGTGCCTCCGGGACAGGGTTGTATGGCTACACCTTC.

The chain links TRBV7-9 to TRBJ1-4; 9 bases map to TRBD1. V was clipped by 5 bases and J by 0 bases; unmatched bases: 7. The germline V gene encodes CDR1 SEHNR and CDR2 FQNEAQ (reference sequence). The CDR3 length is 17 residues. CDR3: CASSLRDRASTNEKLFF. The CDR3 DNA reads as TGTGCCAGCAGCCTCCGGGACAGGGCTTCAACTAATGAAAAACTGTTTTTT. The complete variable domain, with remaining parts taken from reference TRBV7-9 and TRBJ1-4, reads DTGVSQNPRHKITKRGQNVTFRCDPISEHNRLYWYRQTLGQGPEFLTYFQNEAQLEKSRLLSDRFSAERPKGSFSTLEIQRTEQGDSAMYLCASSLRDRASTNEKLFFGSGTQLSVL.

CDR3 nucleotide sequence: TGCAGCGCTACAGGGGGGAACAATCAGCCCCAGCATTTT. Its translation is CSATGGNNQPQHF. The chain links TRBV29-1 to TRBJ1-5; 8 bases line up with TRBD1. This CDR3 contains 13 residues. From germline, CDR1 is SQVTM and CDR2 ANQGSEA. The V gene end was trimmed by 7 bases and the J gene end by 3 bases; junction bases not matched to a gene: 5.

The V gene is TRBV9, the J gene TRBJ2-3; 8 bases match TRBD1. CDR3 size: 15 residues. CDR1 and CDR2 from the germline V gene are SGDLS and YYNGEE. The V gene end was trimmed by 3 bases and the J gene end by 5 bases; junction bases not matched to a gene: 8. The DNA for the CDR3 is TGTGCCAGCAGCGCCCAGACAGGGGCGTTAGATACGCAGTATTTT. It yields the protein CASSAQTGALDTQYF.

This rearrangement joins TRBV2 to TRBJ2-7; D remains unclear. The CDR3 spans 12 residues. Germline CDR1 and CDR2: SNHLY and FYNNEI. The V and J ends lost 7 bases and 6 bases respectively, with 13 bases between them. The CDR3 loop reads CASTPTIGEQYF. CDR3 bases: TGTGCCAGCACCCCTACGATCGGCGAGCAGTACTTC.